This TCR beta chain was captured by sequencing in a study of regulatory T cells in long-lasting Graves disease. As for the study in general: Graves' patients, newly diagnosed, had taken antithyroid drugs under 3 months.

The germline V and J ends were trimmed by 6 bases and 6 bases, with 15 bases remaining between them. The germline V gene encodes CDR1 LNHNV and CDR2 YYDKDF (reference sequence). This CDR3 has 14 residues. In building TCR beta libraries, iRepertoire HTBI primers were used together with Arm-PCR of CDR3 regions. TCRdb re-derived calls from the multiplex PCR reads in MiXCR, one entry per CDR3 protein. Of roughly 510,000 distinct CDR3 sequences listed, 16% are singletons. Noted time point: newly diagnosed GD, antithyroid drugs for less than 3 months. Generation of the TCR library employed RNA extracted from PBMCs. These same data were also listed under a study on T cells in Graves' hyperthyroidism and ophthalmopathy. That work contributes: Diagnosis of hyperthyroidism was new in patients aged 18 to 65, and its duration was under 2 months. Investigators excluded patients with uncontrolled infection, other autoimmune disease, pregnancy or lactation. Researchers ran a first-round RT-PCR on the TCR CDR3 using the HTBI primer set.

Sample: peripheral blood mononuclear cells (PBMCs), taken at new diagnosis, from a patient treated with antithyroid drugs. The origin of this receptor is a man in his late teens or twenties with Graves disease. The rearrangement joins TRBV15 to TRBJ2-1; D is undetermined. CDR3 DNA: TGTGCCACCAGGGTTGAGTACCCTAGCAATGAGCAGTTCTTC. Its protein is CATRVEYPSNEQFF.